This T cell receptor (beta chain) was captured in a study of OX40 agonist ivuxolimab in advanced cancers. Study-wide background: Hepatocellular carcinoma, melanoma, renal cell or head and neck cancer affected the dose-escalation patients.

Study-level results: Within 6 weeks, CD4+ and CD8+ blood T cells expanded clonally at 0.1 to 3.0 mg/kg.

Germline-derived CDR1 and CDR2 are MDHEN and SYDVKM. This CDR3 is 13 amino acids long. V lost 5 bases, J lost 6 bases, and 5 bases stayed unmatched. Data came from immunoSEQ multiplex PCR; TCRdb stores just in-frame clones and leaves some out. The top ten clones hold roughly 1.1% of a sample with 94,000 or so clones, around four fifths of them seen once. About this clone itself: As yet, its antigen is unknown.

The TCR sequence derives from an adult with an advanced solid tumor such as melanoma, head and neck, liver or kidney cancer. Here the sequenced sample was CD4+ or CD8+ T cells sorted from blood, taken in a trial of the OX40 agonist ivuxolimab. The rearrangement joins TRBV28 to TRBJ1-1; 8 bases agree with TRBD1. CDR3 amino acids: CASSRTGLAEAFF. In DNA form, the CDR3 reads TGTGCCAGCAGTAGGACAGGGCTCGCTGAAGCTTTCTTT.